The rows below give T cell receptor beta chains drawn from one sample of a study of blood T cell repertoires in COVID-19. Sequenced by immunoSEQ multiplex PCR; TCRdb stores in-frame clones only, minus some. Here the sample spans roughly 39,000 clones, 70% to 80% being singletons. The sequenced sample was peripheral blood. Receptors originate from an older man with acute or convalescent COVID-19. Each CDR3 is given with its conserved first and last residue.

j_gene: TRBJ1-3; len: 16; v_gene: TRBV7-3; CDR3aa: CASSLNGGIAGNTIYF
j_gene: TRBJ2-7; len: 13; v_gene: TRBV7-3; CDR3aa: CASSRDLTYEQYF
j_gene: TRBJ2-1; len: 15; v_gene: TRBV19; CDR3aa: CASSISSSPYNEQFF
j_gene: TRBJ2-2; len: 15; v_gene: TRBV3-1/TRBV3-2; CDR3aa: CASRRGHVGTGELFF
j_gene: TRBJ2-7; len: 15; v_gene: TRBV4-2; CDR3aa: CASSQGTSGNYEQYF
j_gene: TRBJ2-1; len: 16; v_gene: TRBV7-6; CDR3aa: CASSLSTSGSRNEQFF
j_gene: TRBJ2-1; len: 16; v_gene: TRBV4-2; CDR3aa: CASSQGWTSGYNEQFF
j_gene: TRBJ2-7; len: 12; v_gene: TRBV11-2; CDR3aa: CASSVDNREQYF
j_gene: TRBJ2-2; len: 17; v_gene: TRBV21-1; CDR3aa: CASSNSGTGDLRRELFF
j_gene: TRBJ1-1; len: 16; v_gene: TRBV28; CDR3aa: CASGLGQGAYNTEAFF
j_gene: TRBJ2-4; len: 15; v_gene: TRBV2; CDR3aa: CASSERREPKNIQYF
j_gene: TRBJ1-1; len: 14; v_gene: TRBV7-2; CDR3aa: CASSRQGARTEAFF
j_gene: TRBJ1-6; len: 12; v_gene: TRBV30; CDR3aa: CAWTGYNSPLHF
j_gene: TRBJ1-5; len: 14; v_gene: TRBV27; CDR3aa: CASRDRALFGPQHF
j_gene: TRBJ2-5; len: 16; v_gene: TRBV4-1; CDR3aa: CASSRRERGLQETQYF
j_gene: TRBJ1-1; len: 11; v_gene: TRBV11-2; CDR3aa: CASSLTGGAFF